Listed below are T cell receptor beta chains from one sample, sequenced in a study of identical twins. TCRdb re-called the 5' RACE reads through MiXCR, storing one row per CDR3 protein. The profile shows about 690,000 distinct CDR3 sequences, approximately 6.1% of them singletons. Sequenced: naive T cells sorted from blood. Receptor source: a man aged 18-30 years in good health. CDR3s include the opening cysteine and the closing phenylalanine or tryptophan. A D gene is named only where the DNA matches it firmly. Clone size is shown for a subset of rows, as once, few, many or a class of expanded clone.

TRBV20-1	many	TRBD2	TRBJ2-1	CSARDGSSGRSEQFF	TGCAGTGCTAGAGATGGGTCTAGCGGGAGGAGCGAGCAGTTCTTC
TRBV4-2	NA	NA	TRBJ1-2	CASSQVQGNYGYTF	TGTGCCAGCAGCCAGGTTCAGGGGAACTATGGCTACACCTTC
TRBV18	NA	TRBD1	TRBJ2-6	CASSPQMTGSGANVLTF	TGTGCCAGCTCACCACAAATGACAGGGTCTGGGGCCAACGTCCTGACTTTC
TRBV14	few	NA	TRBJ2-1	CASSQVGEPREF	TGTGCCAGCAGCCAAGTCGGGGAGCCCCGGGAGTTC
TRBV20-1	many	TRBD2	TRBJ2-4	CSANSGSKTKNIQYF	TGCAGTGCCAATAGCGGGAGTAAGACCAAAAACATTCAGTACTTC
TRBV27	few	NA	TRBJ2-5	CASSLSTGWETQYF	TGTGCCAGCAGCCTATCGACAGGATGGGAGACCCAGTACTTC
TRBV27	many	NA	TRBJ1-5	CASSLSWGLSNQPQHF	TGTGCCAGCAGTTTATCGTGGGGGCTAAGCAATCAGCCCCAGCATTTT
TRBV4-1	few	NA	TRBJ1-3	CASSQWTDKAGNTIYF	TGCGCCAGCAGCCAATGGACGGATAAAGCTGGAAACACCATATATTTT
TRBV29-1	many	NA	TRBJ2-3	CSVEDLHVADTQYF	TGCAGCGTTGAAGATCTTCATGTCGCAGATACGCAGTATTTT
TRBV6-5	many	NA	TRBJ2-7	CASSFPGTGEQYF	TGTGCCAGCAGTTTCCCGGGAACGGGCGAGCAGTACTTC
TRBV4-3	many	TRBD2	TRBJ2-3	CASSQGGLAGGGTDTQYF	TGCGCCAGCAGCCAAGGGGGACTAGCGGGAGGGGGCACAGATACGCAGTATTTT
TRBV7-2	many	NA	TRBJ2-1	CASTPWVAGKYNEQFF	TGTGCCAGCACCCCTTGGGTTGCGGGAAAATACAATGAGCAGTTCTTC
TRBV27	many	NA	TRBJ2-7	CASSLSAGWSYEQYF	TGTGCCAGCAGTTTATCGGCAGGGTGGTCCTACGAGCAGTACTTC
TRBV6-5	few	NA	TRBJ2-3	CASRQEGTQYF	TGTGCCAGCAGGCAAGAGGGAACGCAGTATTTT
TRBV10-3	few	NA	TRBJ2-7	CAISESGTYYEQYF	TGTGCCATCAGTGAGTCTGGCACTTACTACGAGCAGTACTTC
TRBV12-3/TRBV12-4	few	TRBD2	TRBJ2-3	CASSIIAGGVTDTQYF	TGTGCCAGCAGTATCATAGCGGGAGGAGTCACAGATACGCAGTATTTT
TRBV20-1	many	NA	TRBJ2-5	CSAGPETQYF	TGCAGTGCTGGACCGGAGACCCAGTACTTC
TRBV6-4	NA	NA	TRBJ2-1	CASSDSFSSHYNEQFF	TGTGCCAGCAGTGACTCGTTCAGTAGTCACTACAATGAGCAGTTCTTC
TRBV12-3/TRBV12-4	few	NA	TRBJ2-6	CASSLSGGARGANVLTF	TGTGCCAGCAGTTTATCTGGGGGTGCGCGAGGGGCCAACGTCCTGACTTTC
TRBV7-9	many	NA	TRBJ2-3	CASSLRDLGTDTQYF	TGTGCCAGCAGCTTAAGGGACCTCGGGACAGATACGCAGTATTTT
TRBV29-1	few	TRBD2	TRBJ2-7	CSVVGLAGTYEQYF	TGCAGCGTTGTTGGGCTAGCGGGGACCTACGAGCAGTACTTC
TRBV6-2/TRBV6-3	few	TRBD2	TRBJ2-1	CASSYTCWVRREGCFGFF	TGTGCCAGCAGTTATACCTGCTGGGTAAGGCGGGAGGGTTGTTTTGGGTTCTTC
TRBV7-2	few	NA	TRBJ1-4	CASSLSPATNEKLFF	TGTGCCAGCAGCTTATCCCCTGCAACTAATGAAAAACTGTTTTTT
TRBV7-2	few	TRBD2	TRBJ2-3	CASSKRGLAGGPQTDTQYF	TGTGCCAGCAGCAAGCGCGGACTAGCGGGAGGGCCGCAGACAGATACGCAGTATTTT
TRBV29-1	many	TRBD2	TRBJ2-1	CSVEGVAGPYNEQFF	TGCAGCGTTGAAGGTGTAGCGGGGCCCTACAATGAGCAGTTCTTC
TRBV4-3	many	NA	TRBJ2-1	CASSWGPGDGEQFF	TGCGCCAGCAGCTGGGGGCCGGGTGATGGGGAGCAGTTCTTC